Listed below are T cell receptor beta chains from one sample, sequenced in a study of human T cells and chemical hapten exposure. TCRdb called the RACE reads again in MiXCR, with one record for every CDR3 protein. The table includes 210,000 or so distinct CDR3 sequences, approximately 24% detected once. This specimen was whole blood, taken in connection with sensitization to the hapten diphenylcyclopropenone (DPC). Receptor source: a woman in her thirties or forties with alopecia areata. Some clones in this sample may be carry-over from other donors' samples. Both conserved end residues are part of each CDR3. The D gene is left open where the match is weak. Size is stated for part of the rows, as once, few or many counts, or as a class when the clone is expanded.

d_call j_call clone_size v_call cdr3_aa cdr3_nt
TRBD1 TRBJ2-5 . TRBV29-1 CSVSGGSEETQYF TGCAGCGTCTCAGGGGGCTCGGAAGAGACCCAGTACTTC
TRBD1 TRBJ1-2 few TRBV4-3 CASSRRLGDDRGVNYGYTF TGCGCCAGCAGCCGGCGATTGGGGGACGACAGGGGCGTTAACTATGGCTACACCTTC
TRBD2 TRBJ2-1 few TRBV6-2/TRBV6-3 CASSYSRGTSDEQFF TGTGCCAGCAGTTACTCGAGAGGGACTAGCGATGAGCAGTTCTTC
. TRBJ2-3 few TRBV29-1 CSVPSGPTQYF TGCAGCGTCCCAAGCGGGCCTACGCAGTATTTT
. TRBJ2-1 . TRBV20-1 CSARDEAASSYNEQFF TGCAGTGCTAGAGATGAAGCGGCGAGCTCCTACAATGAGCAGTTCTTC
TRBD2 TRBJ2-7 . TRBV6-2/TRBV6-3 CASSYLAGANEQYF TGTGCCAGCAGTTACCTAGCGGGAGCCAACGAGCAGTACTTC
TRBD2 TRBJ2-5 . TRBV5-1 CASSGLAGVLKETQYF TGCGCCAGCAGCGGCCTAGCGGGAGTGCTGAAAGAGACCCAGTACTTC
. TRBJ2-3 few TRBV5-6 CASSLYRGRTDTQYF TGTGCCAGCAGCTTGTACCGGGGACGCACAGATACGCAGTATTTT
TRBD2 TRBJ2-3 once TRBV6-2/TRBV6-3 CASSSEGLAGGPGTDTQYF TGTGCCAGCAGTTCCGAGGGACTAGCGGGAGGGCCGGGCACAGATACGCAGTATTTT
. TRBJ1-2 . TRBV7-9 CASSLARPRGLTYGYTF TGTGCCAGCAGCTTAGCGCGGCCCCGGGGGCTGACCTATGGCTACACCTTC
TRBD1 TRBJ1-2 few TRBV6-2/TRBV6-3 CASRLPTGGGYGYTF TGTGCCAGCAGACTTCCGACAGGGGGTGGATATGGCTACACCTTC
TRBD1 TRBJ2-1 few TRBV6-5 CASSDTIQGQVFEQFF TGTGCCAGCAGCGACACAATTCAGGGACAGGTCTTTGAGCAGTTCTTC
. TRBJ1-2 . TRBV5-1 CAIPPKEGYGYTF TGCGCCATCCCCCCCAAGGAAGGGTATGGCTACACCTTC
. TRBJ2-6 few TRBV9 CASSVGGSGANVLTF TGTGCCAGCAGTGTCGGCGGCTCTGGGGCCAACGTCCTGACTTTC
. TRBJ2-7 . TRBV4-2 CASRNNREAYEQYF TGTGCCAGCAGAAATAACAGGGAGGCCTACGAGCAGTACTTC
TRBD2 TRBJ2-1 few TRBV29-1 CSGSGTSGYNEQFF TGCAGCGGCTCCGGGACTAGCGGATACAATGAGCAGTTCTTC
. TRBJ2-7 few TRBV4-2 CASSQMTSGDVEQYF TGTGCCAGCAGCCAAATGACTAGTGGGGACGTCGAGCAGTACTTC
. TRBJ2-5 few TRBV20-1 CSAATGKTQYF TGCAGTGCTGCCACAGGGAAGACCCAGTACTTC
TRBD2 TRBJ2-3 few TRBV20-1 CSALRLASTDTQYF TGCAGTGCTCTTCGACTAGCTAGCACAGATACGCAGTATTTT
TRBD1 TRBJ1-1 many TRBV24-1 CATRAGTGAEAFF TGTGCCACCAGGGCTGGGACAGGGGCAGAAGCTTTCTTT
. TRBJ2-3 . TRBV7-9 CASSIVAATDTQYF TGTGCCAGCAGCATAGTAGCTGCCACAGATACGCAGTATTTT
TRBD1 TRBJ2-5 few TRBV28 CASSSGQGSLATQYF TGTGCCAGCAGCTCGGGACAGGGATCTTTGGCGACCCAGTACTTC
. TRBJ1-1 . TRBV6-2/TRBV6-3 CASSYRVGVNTEAFF TGTGCCAGCAGTTATAGAGTCGGCGTGAACACTGAAGCTTTCTTT
TRBD1 TRBJ1-2 few TRBV7-9 CASSLGTGSHGYTF TGTGCCAGCAGCTTAGGGACAGGGAGTCATGGCTACACCTTC
. TRBJ2-7 few TRBV28 CASSPHSYEQYF TGTGCCAGCAGTCCCCACTCCTACGAGCAGTACTTC
. TRBJ2-5 . TRBV29-1 CSVDRGPGETQYF TGCAGCGTTGACCGGGGGCCGGGGGAGACCCAGTACTTC
. TRBJ1-1 . TRBV25-1 CASNNPGGGNTEAFF TGTGCCAGCAATAATCCCGGTGGGGGGAACACTGAAGCTTTCTTT
. TRBJ2-7 . TRBV20-1 CSARRDTYEQYF TGCAGTGCTAGGCGGGATACCTACGAGCAGTACTTC
. TRBJ2-7 few TRBV7-9 CASSLEGTPYF TGTGCCAGCAGCTTAGAGGGCACTCCGTACTTC
TRBD2 TRBJ2-1 few TRBV5-1 CASSLSAAGGSEQFF TGCGCCAGCAGCTTGTCCGCAGCGGGAGGGTCTGAGCAGTTCTTC
TRBD2 TRBJ2-1 . TRBV20-1 CSARDYAGGLSYNEQFF TGCAGTGCTAGAGATTACGCGGGAGGACTTTCCTACAATGAGCAGTTCTTC
. TRBJ1-5 few TRBV5-1 CASSLGQENQPQHF TGCGCCAGCAGCTTGGGACAGGAGAATCAGCCCCAGCATTTT
TRBD2 TRBJ2-7 . TRBV20-1 CSARGGSGRTPEYF TGCAGTGCTAGAGGAGGAAGCGGGAGGACCCCAGAGTACTTC
. TRBJ2-3 few TRBV5-1 CASRLGPSTDTQYF TGCGCCAGCCGACTGGGACCGAGCACAGATACGCAGTATTTT
. TRBJ1-1 . TRBV29-1 CSVGGVGPEAFF TGCAGCGTTGGTGGGGTGGGGCCCGAAGCTTTCTTT
. TRBJ1-5 few TRBV6-2/TRBV6-3 CASTWGRNQPQHF TGTGCCAGCACATGGGGCAGAAATCAGCCCCAGCATTTT
TRBD2 TRBJ2-1 few TRBV4-2 CASSQDQAGVINEQFF TGTGCCAGCAGCCAAGATCAAGCGGGAGTGATCAATGAGCAGTTCTTC
TRBD1 TRBJ2-5 . TRBV7-3 CASSMAGGFQETQYF TGTGCCAGCAGTATGGCAGGGGGCTTTCAAGAGACCCAGTACTTC
TRBD1 TRBJ1-2 few TRBV7-2 CASSPDRGRIYGYTF TGTGCCAGCAGCCCGGACAGGGGGCGAATCTATGGCTACACCTTC
TRBD1 TRBJ1-5 many TRBV28 CASSLNRGQPQHF TGTGCCAGCAGCTTGAACAGGGGTCAGCCCCAGCATTTT
TRBD2 TRBJ2-3 few TRBV12-3/TRBV12-4 CASSPSGSGTDTQYF TGTGCCAGCAGTCCTAGCGGGAGTGGCACAGATACGCAGTATTTT
. TRBJ1-1 . TRBV6-5 CASRVTPNTEAFF TGTGCCAGTAGAGTGACCCCGAACACTGAAGCTTTCTTT
TRBD1 TRBJ1-5 . TRBV5-5 CASNEMTGNQPQHF TGTGCCAGCAACGAAATGACAGGGAATCAGCCCCAGCATTTT
. TRBJ1-2 . TRBV4-3 CASSYTGFYGYTF TGCGCCAGCAGTTATACAGGTTTCTATGGCTACACCTTC
TRBD2 TRBJ2-7 few TRBV20-1 CSARVPSGSDEQYF TGCAGTGCTAGAGTTCCTAGCGGGAGCGACGAGCAGTACTTC
TRBD2 TRBJ2-5 many TRBV29-1 CSVEGLAGETGSQETQYF TGCAGCGTTGAAGGTCTAGCGGGAGAAACCGGATCCCAAGAGACCCAGTACTTC
. TRBJ2-5 . TRBV7-2 CASSLVGEQETQYF TGTGCCAGCAGCTTAGTTGGCGAGCAAGAGACCCAGTACTTC
. TRBJ1-1 . TRBV20-1 CSAAQATNTEAFF TGCAGTGCGGCACAGGCGACGAACACTGAAGCTTTCTTT
. TRBJ2-3 . TRBV20-1 CSAPTWGSTDTQYF TGCAGTGCCCCCACGTGGGGGTCCACAGATACGCAGTATTTT
. TRBJ1-1 few TRBV6-6 CASSYEGGTNTEAFF TGTGCCAGCAGTTACGAGGGGGGGACGAACACTGAAGCTTTCTTT
TRBD1 TRBJ1-2 . TRBV30 CAWSVRYTGQGNGYTF TGTGCCTGGAGTGTTCGGTATACGGGACAGGGTAACGGCTACACCTTC
TRBD1 TRBJ1-2 few TRBV28 CASSATGANYGYTF TGTGCCAGCAGTGCGACAGGGGCGAACTATGGCTACACCTTC